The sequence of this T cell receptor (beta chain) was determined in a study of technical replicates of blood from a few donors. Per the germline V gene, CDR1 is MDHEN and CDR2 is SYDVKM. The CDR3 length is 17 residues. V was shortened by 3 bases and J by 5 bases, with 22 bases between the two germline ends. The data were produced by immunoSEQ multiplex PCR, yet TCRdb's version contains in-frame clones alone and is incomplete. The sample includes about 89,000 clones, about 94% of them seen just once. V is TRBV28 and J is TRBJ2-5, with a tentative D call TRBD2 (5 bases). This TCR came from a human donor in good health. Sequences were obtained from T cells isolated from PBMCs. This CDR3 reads CASSFHLEGIVGETQYF. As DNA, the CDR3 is TGTGCCAGCAGTTTCCACCTAGAGGGTATTGTAGGGGAGACCCAGTACTTC.